This T cell receptor beta chain is from a study of T cells after somatic rescue of genetic block. The CDR3 is 13 residues long. V dropped 6 bases and J dropped 2 bases, with 10 bases sitting between them. Germline values: CDR1 WSHSY, CDR2 SAAADI. Libraries were prepared by immunoSEQ multiplex PCR; TCRdb keeps only in-frame clonotypes and omits some of them. Of just over 14,000 clones listed, less than 75% are singletons. This clone was observed at least ten times. The chain links TRBV10-2 to TRBJ1-1; D uncertain. Sequencing was done on a sample of peripheral blood mononuclear cells (PBMCs). This sequence originates from a man between 18 and 35 years old. CDR3 sequence reads: CASSISGNTEAFF. Written as DNA, the CDR3 is TGCGCCAGCAGCATCTCCGGAAACACTGAAGCTTTCTTT.